The 14 T cell receptor beta chains below were found in one sample sequenced in a study of CD8 T cells in ankylosing spondylitis. Study conclusions and caveats: Characteristic, it appeared, of ankylosing spondylitis blood was a TCR beta motif of fewer than 10 highly homologous variants.

For these receptors, no antigen is known. In TCRdb, the 5' RACE reads were re-called with MiXCR into one record per CDR3 protein. The sample contains about 460,000 distinct CDR3 sequences, less than 6% of which appear only once. Sequenced: blood, either unsorted or a sorted T cell fraction (not recorded which). The receptors were sampled from a male donor with ankylosing spondylitis.

This clonotype was recorded at least ten times. The chain couples TRBV4-2 to TRBJ2-3; perhaps TRBD2 as D (6 bases). The CDR3 consists of 14 residues. With 0 bases removed from V and 9 bases from J, the gap between germline ends came to 13 bases. Germline V gene lookup returns CDR1 LGHNA and CDR2 YNFKEQ. The CDR3, as DNA: TGTGCCAGCAGCCAAGATGGGACTTCGGCCACGCAGTATTTT. Protein: CASSQDGTSATQYF.

There are many counts of this clonotype. The V call is TRBV20-1, the J call TRBJ2-1, with 10 bases matching TRBD2. The J segment lost 0 bases and the V segment lost 3 bases, leaving 5 bases of the junction unmatched. Germline V gene lookup returns CDR1 DFQATT and CDR2 SNEGSKA (reference sequence). CDR3 length: 16 amino acids. The CDR3 reads CSARASGGVSYNEQFF. For the CDR3, the DNA is TGCAGTGCTAGGGCTAGCGGGGGCGTCTCCTACAATGAGCAGTTCTTC.

The table lists this clonotype with many counts. The chain joins TRBV7-2 to TRBJ1-1; a weak D match, TRBD1 (6 bases). V gave up 4 bases and J gave up 0 bases, with 12 bases separating them. The germline gives CDR1 SGHTA, CDR2 FQGNSA. This CDR3 contains 15 residues. In nucleotides, the CDR3 is TGTGCCAGCAGCTCCCGAGACAGGATGAACACTGAAGCTTTCTTT. The encoded protein is CASSSRDRMNTEAFF. Based on the CDR3 plus reference TRBV7-2 and TRBJ1-1, the full variable domain is GAGVSQSPSNKVTEKGKDVELRCDPISGHTALYWYRQSLGQGLEFLIYFQGNSAPDKSGLPSDRFSAERTGGSVSTLTIQRTQQEDSAVYLCASSSRDRMNTEAFFGQGTRLTVV.

This chain links TRBV30 with TRBJ1-1, with D unresolved. CDR3 length equals 14 residues. The V gene lost 3 bases and the J gene lost 4 bases, with 15 bases spanning the gap. Germline V gene sequence: CDR1 GTSNPN, CDR2 SVGIG (reference sequence). The CDR3 region is CAWRRIPESTEAFF. For the CDR3, the DNA is TGTGCCTGGAGGCGGATCCCGGAGAGCACTGAAGCTTTCTTT.

This clonotype was counted between two and nine times. The genes are TRBV27 and TRBJ2-3; D gene unclear. Trimming took off 5 bases at V and 0 bases at J, with 12 bases between the two ends. Per the germline V gene, CDR1 is MNHEY and CDR2 is SMNVEV (reference sequence). The CDR3 sequence is 15 residues long. CDR3 sequence: CASSLQERSTDTQYF. The CDR3 bases are TGTGCCAGCAGTCTCCAGGAGAGGAGCACAGATACGCAGTATTTT.

This clonotype was observed at least ten times. The V gene is TRBV4-3, the J gene TRBJ1-4; TRBD1 is a possible D gene (5 bases). V lost 0 bases and J 8 bases, leaving 13 bases between the germline ends. This CDR3 contains 15 residues. CDR1 and CDR2 from the germline V gene are LGHNA and YSLEER. CDR3 residues: CASSQDYQGREKLFF. The CDR3 coding sequence is TGCGCCAGCAGCCAAGATTACCAGGGCAGGGAAAAACTGTTTTTT.

This clonotype has a count of ten or more. The chain joins TRBV7-8 to TRBJ2-1; 10 bases match TRBD1. V gave up 5 bases and J gave up 4 bases; unmatched junction bases: 11. Per the germline V gene, CDR1 is SGHVS and CDR2 is FQNEAQ. The CDR3 contains 17 residues. DNA for the CDR3: TGTGCCAGCAGCCCTATGCTGGGGACAGGGGCATACAATGAGCAGTTCTTC. Protein product: CASSPMLGTGAYNEQFF. Drawing the rest from reference TRBV7-8 and TRBJ2-1, the complete variable domain is GAGVSQSPRYKVAKRGQDVALRCDPISGHVSLFWYQQALGQGPEFLTYFQNEAQLDKSGLPSDRFFAERPEGSVSTLKIQRTQQEDSAVYLCASSPMLGTGAYNEQFFGPGTRLTVL.

This clonotype was seen many times. The rearrangement links TRBV7-9 to TRBJ1-2; TRBD1 matches at 9 bases. V gave up 5 bases and J gave up 4 bases; unmatched junction bases: 8. CDR3 length: 15 residues. Germline V gene lookup returns CDR1 SEHNR and CDR2 FQNEAQ (reference sequence). The CDR3 nucleotides read TGTGCCAGCAGCCTTACAGGGGGCTCTAGCTATGGCTACACCTTC. Protein product: CASSLTGGSSYGYTF.

The chain carries TRBV27 and TRBJ2-1; 9 nucleotides align to TRBD2. The junction had 10 bases not matched to a gene; V was cut back by 4 bases and J by 6 bases. The germline V gene has CDR1 MNHEY and CDR2 SMNVEV (reference sequence). The length of the CDR3 is 16 residues. The CDR3 sequence: CASSSLALAGFNEQFF. The CDR3 DNA follows: TGTGCCAGCAGTTCATTAGCCCTAGCGGGGTTCAATGAGCAGTTCTTC.

This clonotype has a count of ten or more. The rearrangement links TRBV10-3 to TRBJ2-2; D is possibly TRBD1 (6 bases). CDR1 ENHRY and CDR2 SYGVKD come from the germline V gene. CDR3 size: 14 residues. The germline V and J ends were trimmed by 10 bases and 4 bases, with 16 bases remaining between them. The CDR3 DNA reads as TGTGCCACCGCCCCAGGGGTTCCCACCGGGGAGCTGTTTTTT. Amino acid sequence: CATAPGVPTGELFF.

This clonotype was seen many times. V and J are TRBV28 and TRBJ1-2, with D unresolved. The CDR3 spans 11 residues. The V and J ends lost 11 bases and 5 bases respectively, with 12 bases between them. From germline, CDR1 is MDHEN and CDR2 SYDVKM. CDR3 amino acids: CAGDGRYGYTF. CDR3 nucleotides: TGTGCCGGCGACGGACGGTATGGCTACACCTTC.

The table lists this clonotype with many counts. V and J are TRBV6-5 and TRBJ1-1; no clear D gene. CDR1 and CDR2 from the germline V gene are MNHEY and SVGAGI. The CDR3 covers 17 residues. V lost 1 base and J 0 bases, leaving 15 bases between the germline ends. The CDR3 DNA is TGTGCCAGCAGTTACTACCCGGCCGCTGCGGTGAACACTGAAGCTTTCTTT. It encodes CASSYYPAAAVNTEAFF.

This clonotype appeared many times. The CDR3 protein is CASSLQEATGNTIYF. CDR3 coding DNA: TGTGCCAGCAGTTTACAAGAGGCTACAGGAAACACCATATATTTT. The chain uses TRBV28 and TRBJ1-3; D unresolved. CDR3 length equals 15 residues. V gave up 2 bases and J gave up 4 bases, with 12 bases separating them. Germline CDR1 is MDHEN and CDR2 is SYDVKM.

This clonotype was counted at least ten times. The J gene is TRBJ2-7, the V gene TRBV5-1, with 10 positions matching TRBD1. CDR1 and CDR2 (germline): SGHRS, YFSETQ. V was pared by 4 bases and J by 2 bases, with 9 bases of the junction left unmatched. The CDR3 totals 16 residues. This CDR3 reads CASSDPPGTGAYEQYF. CDR3 nucleotide sequence: TGCGCCAGCAGCGACCCCCCCGGGACAGGGGCCTACGAGCAGTACTTC.